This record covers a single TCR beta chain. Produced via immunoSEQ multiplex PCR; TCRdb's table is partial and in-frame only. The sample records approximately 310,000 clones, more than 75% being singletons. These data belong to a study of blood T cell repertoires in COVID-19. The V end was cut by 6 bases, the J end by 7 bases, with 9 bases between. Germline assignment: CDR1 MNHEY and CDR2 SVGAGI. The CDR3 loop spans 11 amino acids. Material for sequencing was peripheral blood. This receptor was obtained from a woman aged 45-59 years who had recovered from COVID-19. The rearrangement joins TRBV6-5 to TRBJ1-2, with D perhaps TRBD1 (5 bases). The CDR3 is CASSPGGGYTF. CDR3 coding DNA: TGTGCCAGCAGCCCGGGGGGTGGCTACACCTTC.